This TCR beta chain stems from a study of CD8 T cells in Susac syndrome. Study details: Treatment at blood withdrawal was none, corticosteroids, or intravenous immunoglobulin alone in Susac syndrome patients.

Random hexamers were used to reverse transcribe roughly 0.45 to 1 ug of RNA. Amplification of the TCR beta CDR3 was carried out by immunoSEQ multiplex PCR, which spanned a total of 54 Vbeta and 13 Jbeta segments. TCRdb reprocessed the immunoSEQ multiplex PCR reads via MiXCR and lists one record per CDR3 protein. Of over 150,000 distinct CDR3 sequences detected, roughly 95% appear once; the ten largest clones hold approximately 0.12%. Germline CDR1 is SGDLS and CDR2 is YYNGEE. The CDR3 runs to 16 residues. V lost 2 bases, J lost 2 bases, and 5 bases stayed unmatched. Sequencing of TCR beta, carried out with a high-throughput approach, was applied to CD8+ and CD4+ T cells from the blood. Isolation of CD8+ and CD4+ T cells was performed negatively, whereas enrichment of TEMRA cells was done by FACS.

The chain couples TRBV9 to TRBJ1-3; TRBD1 matches at 9 bases. The source is a human donor with Susac syndrome. Sequencing was performed on CD4+ T cells from PBMCs. As DNA, the CDR3 is TGTGCCAGCAGCGTCGCGGGACAGGGCACTGGAAACACCATATATTTT. Protein: CASSVAGQGTGNTIYF.